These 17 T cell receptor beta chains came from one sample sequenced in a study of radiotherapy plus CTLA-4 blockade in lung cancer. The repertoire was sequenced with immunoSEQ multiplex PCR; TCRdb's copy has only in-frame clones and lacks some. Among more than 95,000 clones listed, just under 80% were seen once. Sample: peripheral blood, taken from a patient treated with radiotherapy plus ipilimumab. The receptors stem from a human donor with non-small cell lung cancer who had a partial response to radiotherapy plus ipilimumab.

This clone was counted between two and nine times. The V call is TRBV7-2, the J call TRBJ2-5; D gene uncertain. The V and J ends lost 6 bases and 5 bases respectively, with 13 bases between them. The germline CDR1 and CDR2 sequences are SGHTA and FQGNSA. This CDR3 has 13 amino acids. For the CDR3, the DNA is TGTGCCAGCAGACAGTCTATTGGGGAGACCCAGTACTTC. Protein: CASRQSIGETQYF.

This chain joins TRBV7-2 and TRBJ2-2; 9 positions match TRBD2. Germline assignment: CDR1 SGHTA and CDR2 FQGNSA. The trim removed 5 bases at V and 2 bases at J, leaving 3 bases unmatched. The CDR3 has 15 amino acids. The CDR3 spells CASSKTSGNTGELFF. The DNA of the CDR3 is TGTGCCAGCAGCAAGACTAGCGGCAACACCGGGGAGCTGTTTTTT.

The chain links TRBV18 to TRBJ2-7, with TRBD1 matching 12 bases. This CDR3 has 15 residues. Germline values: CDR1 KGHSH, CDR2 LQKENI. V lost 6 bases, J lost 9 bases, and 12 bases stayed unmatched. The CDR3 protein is CASSVPGTGGLRQYF. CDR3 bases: TGTGCCAGCTCTGTACCCGGGACAGGGGGCCTTCGGCAGTACTTC.

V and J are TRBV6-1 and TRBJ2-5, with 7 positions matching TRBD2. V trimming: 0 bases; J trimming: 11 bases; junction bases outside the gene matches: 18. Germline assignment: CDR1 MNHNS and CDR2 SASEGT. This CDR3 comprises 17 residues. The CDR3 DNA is TGTGCCAGCAGTGAAGCAAGGAGTCTAGCGGCCGCTAGGGAGCAGTACTTC. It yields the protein CASSEARSLAAAREQYF.

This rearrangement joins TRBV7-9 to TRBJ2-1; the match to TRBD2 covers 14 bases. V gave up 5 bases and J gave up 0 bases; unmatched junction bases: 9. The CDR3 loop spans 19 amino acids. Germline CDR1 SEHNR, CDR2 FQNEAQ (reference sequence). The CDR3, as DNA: TGTGCCAGCAGCCCTAGGGAGGGACTAGCGGGAGCCTCCTACAATGAGCAGTTCTTC. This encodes CASSPREGLAGASYNEQFF.

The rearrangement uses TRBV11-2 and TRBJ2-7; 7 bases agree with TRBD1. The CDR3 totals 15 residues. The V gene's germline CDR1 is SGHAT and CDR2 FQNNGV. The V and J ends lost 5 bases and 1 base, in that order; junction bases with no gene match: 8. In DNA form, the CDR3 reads TGTGCCAGCAGCCGGGACAGCCCACGGTCCTACGAGCAGTACTTC. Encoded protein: CASSRDSPRSYEQYF.

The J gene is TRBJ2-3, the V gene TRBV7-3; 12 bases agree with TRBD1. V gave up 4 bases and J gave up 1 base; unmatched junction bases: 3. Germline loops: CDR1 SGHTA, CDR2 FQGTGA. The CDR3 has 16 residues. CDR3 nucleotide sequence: TGTGCCAGCAGCTGGGGACAGGGGGCCGGCACAGATACGCAGTATTTT. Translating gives CASSWGQGAGTDTQYF.

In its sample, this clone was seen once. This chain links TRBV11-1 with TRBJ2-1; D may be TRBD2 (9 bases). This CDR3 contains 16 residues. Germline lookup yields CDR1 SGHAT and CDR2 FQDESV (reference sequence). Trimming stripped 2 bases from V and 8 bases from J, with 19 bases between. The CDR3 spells CASSLTGLAGQDEQFF. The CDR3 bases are TGTGCCAGCAGCTTAACCGGGCTAGCGGGACAGGATGAGCAGTTCTTC.

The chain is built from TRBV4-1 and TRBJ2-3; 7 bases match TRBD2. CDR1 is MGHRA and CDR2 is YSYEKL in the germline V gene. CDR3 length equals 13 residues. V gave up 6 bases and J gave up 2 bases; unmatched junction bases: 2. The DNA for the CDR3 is TGCGCCAGCAGTCTAGCGGACACAGATACGCAGTATTTT. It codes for CASSLADTDTQYF.

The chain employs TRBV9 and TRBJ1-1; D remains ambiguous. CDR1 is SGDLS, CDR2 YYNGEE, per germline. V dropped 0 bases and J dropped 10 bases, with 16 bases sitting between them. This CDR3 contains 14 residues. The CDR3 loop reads CASSVVGGSGVAFF. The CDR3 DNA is TGTGCCAGCAGCGTAGTTGGAGGGTCGGGAGTAGCTTTCTTT.

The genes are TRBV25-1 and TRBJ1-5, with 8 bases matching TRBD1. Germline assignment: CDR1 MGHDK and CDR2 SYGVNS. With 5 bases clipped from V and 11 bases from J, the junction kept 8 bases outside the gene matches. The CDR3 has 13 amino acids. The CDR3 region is CASSSWTGTTQHF. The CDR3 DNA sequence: TGTGCCAGCAGTTCTTGGACAGGGACGACCCAGCATTTT.

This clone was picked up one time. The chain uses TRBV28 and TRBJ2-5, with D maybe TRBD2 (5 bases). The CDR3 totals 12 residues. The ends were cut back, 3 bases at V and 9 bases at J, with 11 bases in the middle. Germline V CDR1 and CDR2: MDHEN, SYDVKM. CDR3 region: CASSLKVGAQYF. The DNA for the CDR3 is TGTGCCAGCAGTTTGAAGGTCGGGGCCCAGTACTTC.

The CDR3 DNA is TGTGCCAGCAGCCGCTCAGGGGTTTGGGAGACCCAGTACTTC. Translating it yields CASSRSGVWETQYF. The V and J genes are TRBV28 and TRBJ2-5, with TRBD1 as a possible D gene (6 bases). The CDR3 covers 14 residues. Germline V gene sequence: CDR1 MDHEN, CDR2 SYDVKM. V was shortened by 6 bases and J by 5 bases, with 16 bases between the two germline ends.

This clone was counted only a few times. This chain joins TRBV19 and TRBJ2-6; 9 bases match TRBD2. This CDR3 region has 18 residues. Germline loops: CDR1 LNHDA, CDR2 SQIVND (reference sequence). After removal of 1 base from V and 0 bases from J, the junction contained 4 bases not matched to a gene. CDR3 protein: CASSIVAGVISGANVLTF. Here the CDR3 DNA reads TGTGCCAGTAGTATAGTAGCGGGAGTTATCTCTGGGGCCAACGTCCTGACTTTC.

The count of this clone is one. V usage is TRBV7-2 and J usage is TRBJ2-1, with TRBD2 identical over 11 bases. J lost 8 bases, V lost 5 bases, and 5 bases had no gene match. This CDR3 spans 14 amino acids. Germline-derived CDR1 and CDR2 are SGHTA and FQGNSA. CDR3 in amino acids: CASSITSGRYEQFF. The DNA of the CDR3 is TGTGCCAGCAGCATCACTAGCGGGAGATATGAGCAGTTCTTC.

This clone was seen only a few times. The CDR3 here is CAWSVGQGWTEAFF. CDR3 DNA: TGTGCCTGGAGTGTAGGACAGGGGTGGACTGAAGCTTTCTTT. The chain couples TRBV30 to TRBJ1-1; 9 bases are shared with TRBD1. J was trimmed by 5 bases and V by 0 bases; bases with no gene match: 4. The germline gives CDR1 GTSNPN, CDR2 SVGIG (reference sequence). The CDR3 runs to 14 residues.

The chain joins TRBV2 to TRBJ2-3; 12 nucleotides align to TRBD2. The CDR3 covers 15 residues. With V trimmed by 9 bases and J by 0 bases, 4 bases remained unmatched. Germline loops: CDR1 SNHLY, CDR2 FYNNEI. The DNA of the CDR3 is TGTGCCAGAGCCGGGACTAGCGGGAGCACAGATACGCAGTATTTT. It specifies CARAGTSGSTDTQYF.